These 20 T cell receptor beta chains were sequenced from one sample in a study of cytomegalovirus exposure and HLA in healthy donors. Vbeta (60) and Jbeta (13) primers were used in the PCR. The data were produced by immunoSEQ multiplex PCR, yet TCRdb's version contains in-frame clones alone and is incomplete. The sample includes about 72,000 clones, 75% to 90% of them seen just once. Material: PBMCs. The receptor source for this set is a human donor in good health.

CDR3 amino acids: CASRTGVNTEAFF. The DNA of the CDR3 is TGTGCCAGCAGGACAGGGGTGAACACTGAAGCTTTCTTT. The chain uses TRBV27 and TRBJ1-1, with 8 bases matching TRBD1. Germline V gene lookup returns CDR1 MNHEY and CDR2 SMNVEV (reference sequence). J lost 0 bases, V lost 6 bases, and 0 bases had no gene match. The CDR3 has 13 amino acids.

A few counts support this clone. This sample also contains other DNA sequences that code for the same CDR3. The rearrangement joins TRBV30 to TRBJ1-1; 9 bases map to TRBD1. Germline-derived CDR1 and CDR2 are GTSNPN and SVGIG (reference sequence). Losses at the gene ends were 5 bases for V and 4 bases for J; bases not matched to a gene: 8. The CDR3 has 14 residues. The CDR3 sequence: CAWGNRGRVTEAFF. In DNA form, the CDR3 reads TGTGCCTGGGGAAACAGGGGGCGGGTCACTGAAGCTTTCTTT.

The chain is built from TRBV7-2 and TRBJ1-3, with 9 bases lining up with TRBD1. The V and J ends lost 4 bases and 5 bases, in that order; junction bases with no gene match: 6. The CDR3 has 15 amino acids. CDR1 is SGHTA, CDR2 FQGNSA, per germline. CDR3 in DNA: TGTGCCAGCAGCTCGACGGACAGGGGTAGAAACACCATATATTTT. It encodes CASSSTDRGRNTIYF.

The chain joins TRBV28 to TRBJ2-1, with 11 bases matching TRBD1. The germline V gene encodes CDR1 MDHEN and CDR2 SYDVKM. Trimming at V came to 11 bases and at J to 9 bases, leaving 9 bases not matched to a gene. The CDR3 has 13 residues. CDR3 in amino acids: CAGRTGGLGEQFF. CDR3 coding DNA: TGTGCCGGGAGGACAGGGGGCCTCGGTGAGCAGTTCTTC.

The CDR3 DNA follows: TGTGCCAGCAGTTCGGAACTAGCGGGGGTTACCTACGAGCAGTACTTC. This translates into CASSSELAGVTYEQYF. This chain links TRBV2 with TRBJ2-5; 11 positions match TRBD2. The DNA end lines up better with TRBJ2-7; the J call may be wrong. The CDR3 spans 16 residues. The germline V gene has CDR1 SNHLY and CDR2 FYNNEI.

The rearrangement uses TRBV7-2 and TRBJ2-7; D may be TRBD1 (5 bases). The CDR3 is made up of 14 amino acids. Germline CDR1 is SGHTA and CDR2 is FQGNSA. Between the trimmed V and J ends, which lost 2 bases and 2 bases, there was a span of 10 bases. As DNA, the CDR3 is TGTGCCAGCAGCTTAATGGGGCGACCCTACGAGCAGTACTTC. Translated, it gives CASSLMGRPYEQYF.

The J gene is TRBJ2-1, the V gene TRBV5-6; D is possibly TRBD2 (6 bases). V lost 3 bases to trimming and J lost 5 bases, with 9 bases between them. The germline V gene has CDR1 SGHDT and CDR2 YYEEEE. This CDR3 is built from 13 residues. This CDR3 reads CASSWGEDNEQFF. The CDR3 DNA follows: TGTGCCAGCAGCTGGGGGGAGGACAATGAGCAGTTCTTC.

The V gene is TRBV9, the J gene TRBJ1-2; 8 nucleotides agree with TRBD1. CDR3 size: 13 residues. Per the germline V gene, CDR1 is SGDLS and CDR2 is YYNGEE. V shed 4 bases, J shed 8 bases, and the junction held 7 bases outside the gene matches. The CDR3 region has the DNA TGTGCCAGCAGCACCGACAGGGGATGGGGCTACACCTTC. Protein: CASSTDRGWGYTF.

The table lists this clone with a count of one. The chain uses TRBV7-2 and TRBJ1-2, with 9 nucleotides matching TRBD1. V lost 4 bases and J lost 5; bases outside the gene matches: 8. This CDR3 is built from 15 residues. Germline V gives CDR1 SGHTA, CDR2 FQGNSA. The CDR3 protein is CASSSDRGGLYGYTF. The CDR3 bases are TGTGCCAGCAGCTCCGACAGGGGGGGCTTATATGGCTACACCTTC.

Of note for this clone: In the same sample, other DNA sequences code for this CDR3. The chain joins TRBV19 to TRBJ2-7, with D perhaps TRBD1 (6 bases). This CDR3 contains 12 residues. Germline CDR1 reads LNHDA; CDR2 reads SQIVND (reference sequence). The V end lost 5 bases, the J end lost 7 bases, and 12 bases lay between the germline ends. CDR3 coding DNA: TGTGCCAGTAGTTCCAGGGGTCTTGAGCAGTACTTC. Translating it yields CASSSRGLEQYF. The variable domain in full, completed from reference TRBV19 and TRBJ2-7, reads DGGITQSPKYLFRKEGQNVTLSCEQNLNHDAMYWYRQDPGQGLRLIYYSQIVNDFQKGDIAEGYSVSREKKESFPLTVTSAQKNPTAFYLCASSSRGLEQYFGPGTRLTVT.

The V call is TRBV6-5, the J call TRBJ1-1, with D possibly matching TRBD1 (6 bases). Germline V gene lookup returns CDR1 MNHEY and CDR2 SVGAGI. Trimming left V 2 bases short and J 4 bases short, with 17 bases between. The CDR3 has 16 amino acids. CDR3 in amino acids: CASSYHRVVGVTEAFF. CDR3 nucleotide sequence: TGTGCCAGCAGTTACCACAGGGTTGTCGGAGTCACTGAAGCTTTCTTT.

The chain carries TRBV2 and TRBJ2-7; D is possibly TRBD1 (6 bases). This CDR3 contains 14 residues. Germline V gives CDR1 SNHLY, CDR2 FYNNEI. The V end lost 6 bases, the J end lost 3 bases, and 15 bases lay between the germline ends. CDR3 in amino acids: CASSPTGTIYEQYF. The CDR3 DNA follows: TGTGCCAGCAGCCCTACAGGGACGATCTACGAGCAGTACTTC.

The V call is TRBV7-2, the J call TRBJ1-6; a possible D gene is TRBD1 (6 bases). The CDR3 extends over 16 amino acids. The germline V gene has CDR1 SGHTA and CDR2 FQGNSA. V lost 5 bases and J 7 bases, leaving 18 bases between the germline ends. CDR3 loop: CASSKQRGGQNSPLHF. CDR3 nucleotides: TGTGCCAGCAGCAAACAGAGGGGGGGGCAAAATTCACCCCTCCACTTT.

V is TRBV5-1 and J is TRBJ2-7; D might be TRBD1 (6 bases). Looked up from germline, CDR1 is SGHRS and CDR2 is YFSETQ. The CDR3 is 15 amino acids. V lost 0 bases and J 4 bases, leaving 14 bases between the germline ends. CDR3 in DNA: TGCGCCAGCAGCTTGGACGGATCAAGGGGGTACGAGCAGTACTTC. The encoded protein is CASSLDGSRGYEQYF.

The V gene is TRBV28, the J gene TRBJ2-3; D is possibly TRBD1 (5 bases). V was clipped by 7 bases and J by 1 base, with 18 bases between them. CDR3 length equals 16 residues. Germline V lookup: CDR1 MDHEN, CDR2 SYDVKM. DNA of the CDR3: TGTGCCAGCACCGCTTCGCAGGGATTCGGCACAGATACGCAGTATTTT. Protein product: CASTASQGFGTDTQYF.

The chain links TRBV5-1 to TRBJ2-1, with 7 nucleotides matching TRBD1. The CDR3 is 17 amino acids. The V gene's germline CDR1 is SGHRS and CDR2 YFSETQ. The V and J ends lost 0 bases and 2 bases, in that order; junction bases with no gene match: 8. The CDR3 DNA is TGCGCCAGCAGCTTGGTAGGCCAGGGGGTGACCTACAATGAGCAGTTCTTC. It encodes CASSLVGQGVTYNEQFF. The full variable domain, completed using reference TRBV5-1 and TRBJ2-1, is KAGVTQTPRYLIKTRGQQVTLSCSPISGHRSVSWYQQTPGQGLQFLFEYFSETQRNKGNFPGRFSGRQFSNSRSEMNVSTLELGDSALYLCASSLVGQGVTYNEQFFGPGTRLTVL.

This CDR3 reads CASSPTVSTDTQYF. The CDR3 bases are TGTGCCAGCTCACCGACAGTTAGCACAGATACGCAGTATTTT. This chain connects TRBV18 to TRBJ2-3; a possible D gene is TRBD1 (5 bases). The CDR3 runs to 14 residues. Germline lookup yields CDR1 KGHSH and CDR2 LQKENI. Trimming took 3 bases from V and 0 from J, leaving 7 bases between them.

The sample holds one count of this clone. CDR3 residues: CASSVAMLLAGGQNEQFF. CDR3 coding DNA: TGTGCCAGCAGCGTAGCGATGTTGCTAGCGGGGGGGCAAAATGAGCAGTTCTTC. This chain joins TRBV9 and TRBJ2-1, with 12 bases lining up with TRBD2. The CDR3 contains 18 residues. Looked up from germline, CDR1 is SGDLS and CDR2 is YYNGEE. Unmatched junction bases numbered 11, after V lost 0 bases and J lost 7 bases. The entire variable domain, with the rest obtained from reference TRBV9 and TRBJ2-1, is as follows: DSGVTQTPKHLITATGQRVTLRCSPRSGDLSVYWYQQSLDQGLQFLIQYYNGEERAKGNILERFSAQQFPDLHSELNLSSLELGDSALYFCASSVAMLLAGGQNEQFFGPGTRLTVL.

The chain carries TRBV19 and TRBJ2-3, with no clear D. This CDR3 region has 13 residues. V was trimmed by 6 bases and J by 3 bases, leaving 10 bases between them. Germline assignment: CDR1 LNHDA and CDR2 SQIVND (reference sequence). The CDR3 nucleotides are TGTGCCAGTAGCCCCTACGAGACAGATACGCAGTATTTT. This codes for CASSPYETDTQYF.

DNA of the CDR3: TGTGCCAGTAGTATGGCCGGGAACTCCTACGAGCAGTACTTC. It yields the protein CASSMAGNSYEQYF. The genes are TRBV19 and TRBJ2-7, with D possibly matching TRBD2 (5 bases). The CDR3 sequence is 14 residues long. V lost 3 bases, J lost 0 bases, and 9 bases lay in between. The germline CDR1 and CDR2 sequences are LNHDA and SQIVND (reference sequence).